The 18 T cell receptor beta chains presented below share a single source sample, sequenced in a study of shared clonotypes between healthy human individuals. Sequencing used immunoSEQ multiplex PCR; TCRdb keeps in-frame clones, though not all of them. The sample consists of 190,000 or so clones, approximately 61% of them appearing once. Sequencing was done on a sample of memory CD4+ T cells sorted from blood. Regarding subset: CD45RA-negative fraction. The source is a man aged 25 to 45 in good health.

V usage is TRBV5-6 and J usage is TRBJ2-7, with D unclear. Looked up from germline, CDR1 is SGHDT and CDR2 is YYEEEE. Deletions cut 4 bases from V and 4 bases from J, with 15 bases between. This CDR3 spans 14 amino acids. In DNA, the CDR3 is TGTGCCAGCAGCCCCACAGTTCCGTCGTACGAGCAGTACTTC. This translates into CASSPTVPSYEQYF.

J is TRBJ2-4 and V is TRBV6-5; D remains unclear. The CDR3 is 13 residues long. Germline loops: CDR1 MNHEY, CDR2 SVGAGI. The germline V and J ends were trimmed by 8 bases and 0 bases, with 8 bases remaining between them. The CDR3 loop reads CASGILAKNIQYF. The CDR3 coding sequence is TGTGCCAGCGGAATCCTAGCCAAAAACATTCAGTACTTC.

The rearrangement uses TRBV7-9 and TRBJ2-1; D may be TRBD1 (8 bases). The V end was cut by 5 bases, the J end by 6 bases, with 14 bases between. The CDR3 has 14 amino acids. Per the germline V gene, CDR1 is SEHNR and CDR2 is FQNEAQ (reference sequence). DNA of the CDR3: TGTGCCAGCAGCAATAACAGGGGGGGCAATGAGCAGTTCTTC. Translating it yields CASSNNRGGNEQFF.

This clone was observed many times. The genes are TRBV9 and TRBJ2-3; D tentatively fits TRBD1 or TRBD2 (5 bases each). CDR1 and CDR2 (germline): SGDLS, YYNGEE. The V end was cut by 2 bases, the J end by 3 bases, with 13 bases between. The CDR3 contains 15 residues. The CDR3 sequence is CASSVGTHPTDTQYF. DNA for the CDR3: TGTGCCAGCAGCGTCGGGACCCACCCTACAGATACGCAGTATTTT.

This clone was seen only a few times. The chain recombines TRBV25-1 with TRBJ2-2, with D perhaps TRBD2 (6 bases). V lost 4 bases and J 7 bases, leaving 10 bases between the germline ends. The germline CDR1 and CDR2 sequences are MGHDK and SYGVNS. The CDR3 has 13 residues. The DNA of the CDR3 is TGTGCCAGCAGTGGGGGGACTGGCGGGGAGCTGTTTTTT. Translation: CASSGGTGGELFF.

This chain joins TRBV25-1 and TRBJ2-7; a possible D gene is TRBD1 (6 bases). This CDR3 has 15 amino acids. CDR1 and CDR2 (germline): MGHDK, SYGVNS. Trimming cost V 3 bases and J 4 bases, with 16 bases left between them. The chain's CDR3 is CASSDQQGQVYEQYF. The CDR3, as DNA: TGTGCCAGCAGTGATCAGCAGGGGCAAGTATACGAGCAGTACTTC.

The chain carries TRBV19 and TRBJ2-5; 7 nucleotides line up with TRBD2. V dropped 5 bases and J dropped 1; count of bases not matched to a gene: 10. Germline CDR1 and CDR2: LNHDA and SQIVND (reference sequence). This CDR3 has 16 residues. CDR3 in amino acids: CASSPGVAGSQETQYF. CDR3 DNA sequence: TGTGCCAGTAGTCCCGGGGTAGCGGGTAGCCAAGAGACCCAGTACTTC.

The V gene is TRBV19, the J gene TRBJ2-1; 8 bases map to TRBD2. This CDR3 has 14 amino acids. Germline-derived CDR1 and CDR2 are LNHDA and SQIVND (reference sequence). V lost 7 bases and J lost 3; bases outside the gene matches: 5. CDR3 sequence: CASNSGSDYNEQFF. The CDR3 nucleotides are TGTGCCAGTAACAGCGGGAGTGACTACAATGAGCAGTTCTTC.

CDR3 in DNA: TGTGCCAGCAGTGGACAGGTCGCATCCTACGAGCAGTACTTC. Protein: CASSGQVASYEQYF. The chain combines TRBV2 with TRBJ2-7, with D maybe TRBD1 (6 bases). V lost 4 bases to trimming and J lost 1 base, with 11 bases between them. CDR1 is SNHLY and CDR2 is FYNNEI in the germline V gene. The CDR3 spans 14 residues.

The chain combines TRBV6-5 with TRBJ1-2; D unclear. V lost 6 bases and J lost 0, with 8 bases in between. Germline V CDR1 and CDR2: MNHEY, SVGAGI. CDR3 size: 13 residues. The CDR3 DNA sequence: TGTGCCAGCAGCGAACGTCCTAACTATGGCTACACCTTC. Residues: CASSERPNYGYTF.

The chain carries TRBV5-1 and TRBJ1-5; D is uncertain. In germline, CDR1 is SGHRS, CDR2 YFSETQ. The CDR3 runs to 13 residues. V dropped 0 bases and J dropped 5 bases, with 6 bases sitting between them. In DNA, the CDR3 is TGCGCCAGCAGCTTGGATACAGATCAGCCCCAGCATTTT. Its protein product is CASSLDTDQPQHF.

This clone was found a few times. The chain joins TRBV5-5 to TRBJ2-7; 9 bases agree with TRBD2. This CDR3 is built from 14 residues. Germline CDR1 SGHKS, CDR2 YYEKEE (reference sequence). V lost 4 bases to trimming and J lost 6 bases; unmatched junction nucleotides: 8. DNA of the CDR3: TGTGCCAGCAGCCCTACTAGCGGGTATGGCGAGCAGTACTTC. Its translation is CASSPTSGYGEQYF.

This chain joins TRBV5-1 and TRBJ1-5; 8 bases line up with TRBD1. This CDR3 comprises 16 residues. After removal of 4 bases from V and 2 bases from J, the junction contained 8 bases not matched to a gene. Germline V lookup: CDR1 SGHRS, CDR2 YFSETQ. The CDR3 nucleotides are TGCGCCAGCAGCCCCGGCGGACAGGGAGGCAATCAGCCCCAGCATTTT. Its protein product is CASSPGGQGGNQPQHF.

The chain is built from TRBV18 and TRBJ1-3, with D possibly being TRBD1 (5 bases). This CDR3 spans 15 amino acids. Looked up from germline, CDR1 is KGHSH and CDR2 is LQKENI. V shed 2 bases and J shed 4 bases, with 12 bases lying between them. This CDR3 reads CASSPRQHEGNTIYF. The CDR3 DNA follows: TGTGCCAGCTCACCAAGACAGCACGAAGGAAACACCATATATTTT.

This chain connects TRBV18 to TRBJ2-3; possible D gene TRBD1, 6 bases. V lost 5 bases and J 0 bases, leaving 9 bases between the germline ends. The CDR3 covers 14 residues. From germline, CDR1 is KGHSH and CDR2 LQKENI. The CDR3 spells CASSRDMSTDTQYF. Here the CDR3 DNA reads TGTGCCAGCTCAAGGGACATGAGCACAGATACGCAGTATTTT.

The V and J genes are TRBV7-9 and TRBJ2-3; no definite D call. Germline lookup yields CDR1 SEHNR and CDR2 FQNEAQ (reference sequence). V was shortened by 0 bases and J by 3 bases, with 7 bases between the two germline ends. This CDR3 comprises 14 residues. CDR3 in amino acids: CASSLALSTDTQYF. CDR3 sequence (DNA): TGTGCCAGCAGCTTAGCGCTGTCTACAGATACGCAGTATTTT.

The rearrangement links TRBV6-5 to TRBJ2-1, with D hard to call. Per the germline V gene, CDR1 is MNHEY and CDR2 is SVGAGI. The V gene lost 4 bases and the J gene lost 3 bases, with 10 bases spanning the gap. The CDR3 is 14 amino acids. CDR3: CASSSLPSYNEQFF. CDR3 nucleotides: TGTGCCAGCAGTTCTCTGCCTAGCTACAATGAGCAGTTCTTC.

V is TRBV5-4 and J is TRBJ1-1, with a tentative D call TRBD1 (6 bases). Per germline, CDR1 SGHNT and CDR2 YYREEE (reference sequence). V was cut by 0 bases and J by 4 bases, with 10 bases left in between. The CDR3 has 14 amino acids. The DNA of the CDR3 is TGTGCCAGCAGCTTGGATCAGGGGAGCACTGAAGCTTTCTTT. Protein product: CASSLDQGSTEAFF. Drawing the rest from reference TRBV5-4 and TRBJ1-1, the complete variable domain is ETGVTQSPTHLIKTRGQQVTLRCSSQSGHNTVSWYQQALGQGPQFIFQYYREEENGRGNFPPRFSGLQFPNYSSELNVNALELDDSALYLCASSLDQGSTEAFFGQGTRLTVV.